Many counts were recorded for the clone carrying this TCR beta chain. Its antigen is unknown. The data belong to a study of identical twins. Germline CDR1 DFQATT, CDR2 SNEGSKA (reference sequence). The CDR3 spans 13 residues. Trimming shortened V by 6 bases and J by 1 base, and 12 bases separated the two germline ends. Study observations and caveats: Within beta out-of-frame sequences, the excess sharing observed between twins was weaker.

Template switching supplied a universal primer site; unique molecular identifiers were carried on the cDNA. MiXCR was run by TCRdb on the 5' RACE reads, yielding one entry per CDR3 protein. The sample lists nearly 250,000 distinct CDR3 sequences; about 7% were seen once. The data were also submitted as part of a second study, on yellow fever vaccine responses in identical twins.

The sequencing sample was made of memory (CD45RO+) T cells sorted from blood. The chain uses TRBV20-1 and TRBJ1-1; D might be TRBD1 (5 bases). This TCR derives from a woman under 30 in good health. The CDR3 sequence is CSARGEGNTEAFF. The CDR3 DNA is TGCAGTGCCCGAGGGGAGGGGAACACTGAAGCTTTCTTT.